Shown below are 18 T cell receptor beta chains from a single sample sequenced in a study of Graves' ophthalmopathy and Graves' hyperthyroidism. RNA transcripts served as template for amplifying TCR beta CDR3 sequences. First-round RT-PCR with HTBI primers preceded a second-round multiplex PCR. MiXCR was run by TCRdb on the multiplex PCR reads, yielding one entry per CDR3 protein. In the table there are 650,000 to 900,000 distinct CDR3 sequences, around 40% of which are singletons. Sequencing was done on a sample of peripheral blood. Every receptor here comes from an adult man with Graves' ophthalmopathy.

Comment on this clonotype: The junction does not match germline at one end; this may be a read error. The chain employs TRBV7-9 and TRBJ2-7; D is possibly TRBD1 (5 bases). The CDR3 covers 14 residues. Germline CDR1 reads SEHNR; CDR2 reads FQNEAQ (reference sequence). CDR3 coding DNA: TGTGCCGGCAGTTTAGGGGCAGGGTATTACGAGCAGTACTTC. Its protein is CAGSLGAGYYEQYF.

The CDR3 region is CASGRTVAYGYTF. CDR3 coding DNA: TGTGCCAGCGGCCGGACGGTGGCTTATGGCTACACCTTC. The chain carries TRBV25-1 and TRBJ1-2; D ambiguous. Germline loops: CDR1 MGHDK, CDR2 SYGVNS. The V end lost 8 bases, the J end lost 5 bases, and 15 bases lay between the germline ends. CDR3 size: 13 residues.

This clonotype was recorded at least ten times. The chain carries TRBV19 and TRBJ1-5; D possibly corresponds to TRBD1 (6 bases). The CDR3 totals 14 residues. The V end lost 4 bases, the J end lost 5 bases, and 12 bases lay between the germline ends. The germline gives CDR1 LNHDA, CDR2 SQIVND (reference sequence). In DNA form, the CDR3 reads TGTGCCAGTAGTACAGGGGCCGACCATCAGCCCCAGCATTTT. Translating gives CASSTGADHQPQHF.

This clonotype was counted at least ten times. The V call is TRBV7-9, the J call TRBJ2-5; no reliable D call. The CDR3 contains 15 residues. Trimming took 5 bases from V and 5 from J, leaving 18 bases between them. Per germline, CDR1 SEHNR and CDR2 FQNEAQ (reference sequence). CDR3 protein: CASSLFGQTGETQYF. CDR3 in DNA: TGTGCCAGCAGCCTGTTTGGGCAGACCGGGGAGACCCAGTACTTC. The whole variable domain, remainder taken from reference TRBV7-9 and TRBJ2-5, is DTGVSQNPRHKITKRGQNVTFRCDPISEHNRLYWYRQTLGQGPEFLTYFQNEAQLEKSRLLSDRFSAERPKGSFSTLEIQRTEQGDSAMYLCASSLFGQTGETQYFGPGTRLLVL.

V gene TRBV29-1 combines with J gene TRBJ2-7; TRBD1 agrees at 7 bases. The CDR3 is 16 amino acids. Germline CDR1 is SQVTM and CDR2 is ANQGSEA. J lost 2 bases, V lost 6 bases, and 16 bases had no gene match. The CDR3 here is CSVELNLGTEPYEQYF. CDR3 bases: TGCAGCGTCGAATTGAATTTGGGGACAGAACCCTACGAGCAGTACTTC.

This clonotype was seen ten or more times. The CDR3: CATSRDRGSGGVEQFF. The CDR3 DNA reads as TGTGCCACCAGCAGAGATCGGGGTAGCGGGGGGGTTGAGCAGTTCTTC. The chain employs TRBV15 and TRBJ2-1; 11 bases line up with TRBD2. Germline-derived CDR1 and CDR2 are LNHNV and YYDKDF (reference sequence). The CDR3 length is 16 residues. V trimming: 0 bases; J trimming: 9 bases; junction bases outside the gene matches: 7.

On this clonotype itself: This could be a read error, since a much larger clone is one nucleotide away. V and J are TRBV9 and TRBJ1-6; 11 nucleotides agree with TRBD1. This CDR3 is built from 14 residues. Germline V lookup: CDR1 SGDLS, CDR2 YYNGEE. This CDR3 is CASSTGTGGTPPHF. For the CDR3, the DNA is TGTGCCAGCAGCACTGGGACAGGGGGGACACCCCCCCACTTT. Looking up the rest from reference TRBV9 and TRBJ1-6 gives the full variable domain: DSGVTQTPKHLITATGQRVTLRCSPRSGDLSVYWYQQSLDQGLQFLIQYYNGEERAKGNILERFSAQQFPDLHSELNLSSLELGDSALYFCASSTGTGGTPPHFGNGTRLTVT.

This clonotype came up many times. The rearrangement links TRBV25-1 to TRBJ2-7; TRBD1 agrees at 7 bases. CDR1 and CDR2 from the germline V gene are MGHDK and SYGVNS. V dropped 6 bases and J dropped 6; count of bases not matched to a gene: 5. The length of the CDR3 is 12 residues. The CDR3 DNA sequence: TGTGCCAGCAGGACAGGGATTGCCGAGCAGTACTTC. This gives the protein CASRTGIAEQYF.

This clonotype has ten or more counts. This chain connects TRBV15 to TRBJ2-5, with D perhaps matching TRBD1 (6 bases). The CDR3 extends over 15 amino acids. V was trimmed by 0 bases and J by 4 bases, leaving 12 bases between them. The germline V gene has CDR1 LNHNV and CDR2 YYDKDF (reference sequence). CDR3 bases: TGTGCCACCAGCAGAGATAGGACAGCAACAGAGACCCAGTACTTC. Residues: CATSRDRTATETQYF.

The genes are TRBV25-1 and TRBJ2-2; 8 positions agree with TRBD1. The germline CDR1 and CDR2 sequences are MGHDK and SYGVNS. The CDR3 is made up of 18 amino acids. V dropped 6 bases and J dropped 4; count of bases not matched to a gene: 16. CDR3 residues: CASSVGREGDRRTGELFF. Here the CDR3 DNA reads TGTGCCAGCAGCGTAGGAAGAGAGGGGGACAGGCGCACCGGGGAGCTGTTTTTT.

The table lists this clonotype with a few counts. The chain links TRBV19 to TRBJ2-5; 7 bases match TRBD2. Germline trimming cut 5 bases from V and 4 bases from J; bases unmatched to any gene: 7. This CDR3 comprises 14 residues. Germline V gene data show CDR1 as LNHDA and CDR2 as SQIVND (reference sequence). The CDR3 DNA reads TGTGCCAGTAGTCTACGGACTAGACGAGAGACCCAGTACTTC. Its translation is CASSLRTRRETQYF.

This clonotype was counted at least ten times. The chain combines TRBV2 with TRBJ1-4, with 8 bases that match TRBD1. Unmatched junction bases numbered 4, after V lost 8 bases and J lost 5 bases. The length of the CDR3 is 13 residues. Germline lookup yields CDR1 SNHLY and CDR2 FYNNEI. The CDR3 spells CASQGDRNEKLFF. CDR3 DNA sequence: TGTGCCAGCCAGGGGGACAGGAATGAAAAACTGTTTTTT.

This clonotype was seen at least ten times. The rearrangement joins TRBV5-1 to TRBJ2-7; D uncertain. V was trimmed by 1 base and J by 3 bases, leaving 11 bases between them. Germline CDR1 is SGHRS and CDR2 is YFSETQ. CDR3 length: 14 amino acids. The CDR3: CASSLHDTNYEQYF. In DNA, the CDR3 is TGCGCCAGCAGCTTGCATGATACAAACTACGAGCAGTACTTC.

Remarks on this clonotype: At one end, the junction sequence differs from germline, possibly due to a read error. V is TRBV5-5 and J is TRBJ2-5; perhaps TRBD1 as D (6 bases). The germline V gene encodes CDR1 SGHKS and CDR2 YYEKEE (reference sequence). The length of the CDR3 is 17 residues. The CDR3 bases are TGCGCCAGCAGCCCTCGGTGGCGTTCAGGGGCACGAGAGACCCAGTACTTC. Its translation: CASSPRWRSGARETQYF.

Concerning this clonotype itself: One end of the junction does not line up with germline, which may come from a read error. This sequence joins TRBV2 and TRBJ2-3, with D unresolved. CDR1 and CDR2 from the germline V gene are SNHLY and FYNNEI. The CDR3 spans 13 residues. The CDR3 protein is CASKYASMFPRIF. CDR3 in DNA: TGTGCCAGCAAGTACGCTTCGATGTTTCCGCGAATTTTT. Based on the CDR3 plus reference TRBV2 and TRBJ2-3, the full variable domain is EPEVTQTPSHQVTQMGQEVILRCVPISNHLYFYWYRQILGQKVEFLVSFYNNEISEKSEIFDDQFSVERPDGSNFTLKIRSTKLEDSAMYFCASKYASMFPRIFGPGTRLTVL.

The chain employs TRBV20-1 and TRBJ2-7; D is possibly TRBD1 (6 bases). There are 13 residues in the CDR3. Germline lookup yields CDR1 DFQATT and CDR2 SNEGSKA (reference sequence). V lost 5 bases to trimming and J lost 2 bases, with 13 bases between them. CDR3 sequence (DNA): TGCAGTGCTCCATCCGACAGGACCTACGAGCAGTACTTC. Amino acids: CSAPSDRTYEQYF.

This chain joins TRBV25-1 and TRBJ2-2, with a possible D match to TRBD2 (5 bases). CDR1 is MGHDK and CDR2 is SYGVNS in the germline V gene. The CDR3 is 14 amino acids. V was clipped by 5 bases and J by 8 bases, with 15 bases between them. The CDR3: CASSLLDLAGELFF. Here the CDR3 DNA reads TGTGCCAGCAGTCTACTAGATTTAGCGGGGGAGCTGTTTTTT.

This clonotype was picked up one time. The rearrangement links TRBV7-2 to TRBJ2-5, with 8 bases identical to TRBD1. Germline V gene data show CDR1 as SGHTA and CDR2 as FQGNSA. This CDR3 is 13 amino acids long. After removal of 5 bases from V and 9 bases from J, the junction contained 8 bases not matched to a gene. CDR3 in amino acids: CASSRQGRQPQYF. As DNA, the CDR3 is TGTGCCAGCAGCCGACAGGGGAGGCAGCCCCAGTACTTC.